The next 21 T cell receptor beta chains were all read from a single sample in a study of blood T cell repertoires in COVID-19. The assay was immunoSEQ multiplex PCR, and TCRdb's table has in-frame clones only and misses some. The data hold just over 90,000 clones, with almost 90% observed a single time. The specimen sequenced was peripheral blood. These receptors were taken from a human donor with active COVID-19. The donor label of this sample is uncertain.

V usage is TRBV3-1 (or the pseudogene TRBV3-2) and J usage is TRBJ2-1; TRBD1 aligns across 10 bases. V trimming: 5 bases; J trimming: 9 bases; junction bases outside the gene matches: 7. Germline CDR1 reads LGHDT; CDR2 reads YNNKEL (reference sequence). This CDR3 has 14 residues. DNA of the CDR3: TGTGCCAGCAGCTCACGGGACAGGGGATCTGAGCAGTTCTTC. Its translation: CASSSRDRGSEQFF.

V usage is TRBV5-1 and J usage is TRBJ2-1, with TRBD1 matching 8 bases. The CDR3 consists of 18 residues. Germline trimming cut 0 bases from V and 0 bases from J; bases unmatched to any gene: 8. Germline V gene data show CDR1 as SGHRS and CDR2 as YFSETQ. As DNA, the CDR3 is TGCGCCAGCAGCTTGGGAGGGACAGGTCCCAGCTCCTACAATGAGCAGTTCTTC. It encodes CASSLGGTGPSSYNEQFF.

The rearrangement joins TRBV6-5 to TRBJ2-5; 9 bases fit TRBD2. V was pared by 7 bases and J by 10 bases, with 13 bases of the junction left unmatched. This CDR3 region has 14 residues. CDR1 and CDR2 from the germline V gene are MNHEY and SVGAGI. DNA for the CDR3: TGTGCCAGCACCCGAGGGGGTCTAGCGGGGATCCAGTACTTC. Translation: CASTRGGLAGIQYF.

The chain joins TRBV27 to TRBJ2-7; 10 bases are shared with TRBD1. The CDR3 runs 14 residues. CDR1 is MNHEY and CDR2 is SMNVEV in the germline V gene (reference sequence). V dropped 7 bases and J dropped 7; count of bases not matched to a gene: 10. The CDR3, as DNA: TGTGCCAGCACCGTGGGGACAGGGGTGAGGGAGCAGTACTTC. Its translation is CASTVGTGVREQYF.

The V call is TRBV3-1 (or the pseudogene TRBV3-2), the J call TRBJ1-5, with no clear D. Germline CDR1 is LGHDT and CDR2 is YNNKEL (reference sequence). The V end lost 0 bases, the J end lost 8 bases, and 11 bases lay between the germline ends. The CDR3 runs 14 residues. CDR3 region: CASSQDIGVEPQHF. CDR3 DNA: TGTGCCAGCAGCCAAGATATCGGGGTTGAGCCCCAGCATTTT.

CDR3 bases: TGTGCCACCAGCTGTCTAGCGGGGGTCTACGAGCAGTACTTC. Translating it yields CATSCLAGVYEQYF. The gene calls are TRBV24-1 and TRBJ2-7; 10 bases agree with TRBD2. V was pared by 7 bases and J by 3 bases, with 5 bases of the junction left unmatched. Germline assignment: CDR1 KGHDR and CDR2 SFDVKD. This CDR3 has 14 amino acids.

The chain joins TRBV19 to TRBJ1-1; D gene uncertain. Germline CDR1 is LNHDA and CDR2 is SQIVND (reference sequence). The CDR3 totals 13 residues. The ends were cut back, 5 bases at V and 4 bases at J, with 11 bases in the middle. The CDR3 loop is CASSSGSPTEAFF. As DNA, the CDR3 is TGTGCCAGTAGTTCGGGATCTCCCACTGAAGCTTTCTTT.

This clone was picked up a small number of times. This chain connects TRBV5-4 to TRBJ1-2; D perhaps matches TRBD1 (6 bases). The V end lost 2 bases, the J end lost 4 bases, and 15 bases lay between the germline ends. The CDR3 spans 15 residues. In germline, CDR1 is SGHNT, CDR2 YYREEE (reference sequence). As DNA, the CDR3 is TGTGCCAGCAGCTTTGGGGGGGCCGAACGCTATGGCTACACCTTC. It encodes CASSFGGAERYGYTF. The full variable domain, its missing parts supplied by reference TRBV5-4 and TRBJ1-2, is ETGVTQSPTHLIKTRGQQVTLRCSSQSGHNTVSWYQQALGQGPQFIFQYYREEENGRGNFPPRFSGLQFPNYSSELNVNALELDDSALYLCASSFGGAERYGYTFGSGTRLTVV.

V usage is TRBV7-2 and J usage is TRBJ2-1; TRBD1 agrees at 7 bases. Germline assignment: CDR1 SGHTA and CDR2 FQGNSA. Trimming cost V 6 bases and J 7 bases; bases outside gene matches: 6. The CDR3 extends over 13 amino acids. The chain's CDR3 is CASSADRRNEQFF. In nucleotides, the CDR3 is TGTGCCAGCAGTGCGGACAGGCGAAATGAGCAGTTCTTC. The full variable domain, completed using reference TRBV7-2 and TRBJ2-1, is GAGVSQSPSNKVTEKGKDVELRCDPISGHTALYWYRQSLGQGLEFLIYFQGNSAPDKSGLPSDRFSAERTGGSVSTLTIQRTQQEDSAVYLCASSADRRNEQFFGPGTRLTVL.

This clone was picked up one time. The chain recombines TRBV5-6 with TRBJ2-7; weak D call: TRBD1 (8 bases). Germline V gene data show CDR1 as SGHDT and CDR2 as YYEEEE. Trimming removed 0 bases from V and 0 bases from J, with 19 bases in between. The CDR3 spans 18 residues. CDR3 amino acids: CASSLDLGGTGLSYEQYF. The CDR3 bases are TGTGCCAGCAGCTTGGATCTGGGGGGGACAGGCCTCTCCTACGAGCAGTACTTC.

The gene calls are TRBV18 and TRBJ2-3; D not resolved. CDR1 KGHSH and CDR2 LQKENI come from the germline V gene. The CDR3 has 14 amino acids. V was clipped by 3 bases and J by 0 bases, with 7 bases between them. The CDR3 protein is CASSPQTSTDTQYF. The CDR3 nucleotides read TGTGCCAGCTCACCTCAGACTAGCACAGATACGCAGTATTTT.

The DNA for the CDR3 is TGTGCCAGTAGTTTGGGACAGTCGGCCCAGCATTTT. It encodes CASSLGQSAQHF. The chain has TRBV19 and TRBJ1-5; 7 nucleotides align to TRBD1. The CDR3 spans 12 residues. CDR1 and CDR2 from the germline V gene are LNHDA and SQIVND (reference sequence). J was trimmed by 11 bases and V by 5 bases; bases with no gene match: 6. Full variable domain (missing parts from reference TRBV19 and TRBJ1-5): DGGITQSPKYLFRKEGQNVTLSCEQNLNHDAMYWYRQDPGQGLRLIYYSQIVNDFQKGDIAEGYSVSREKKESFPLTVTSAQKNPTAFYLCASSLGQSAQHFGDGTRLSIL.

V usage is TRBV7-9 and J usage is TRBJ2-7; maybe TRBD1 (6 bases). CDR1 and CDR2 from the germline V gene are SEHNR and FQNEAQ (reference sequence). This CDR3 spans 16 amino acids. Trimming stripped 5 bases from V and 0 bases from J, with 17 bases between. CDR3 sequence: CASSPRTGYSSYEQYF. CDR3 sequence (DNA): TGTGCCAGCAGCCCTAGAACAGGGTACAGCTCCTACGAGCAGTACTTC.

CDR3: CSVEGARDTQYF. DNA for the CDR3: TGCAGCGTTGAGGGAGCCAGAGATACGCAGTATTTT. The chain employs TRBV29-1 and TRBJ2-3; D perhaps matches TRBD2 (5 bases). The CDR3 is 12 residues long. The germline gives CDR1 SQVTM, CDR2 ANQGSEA. V lost 3 bases, J lost 5 bases, and 9 bases lay in between.

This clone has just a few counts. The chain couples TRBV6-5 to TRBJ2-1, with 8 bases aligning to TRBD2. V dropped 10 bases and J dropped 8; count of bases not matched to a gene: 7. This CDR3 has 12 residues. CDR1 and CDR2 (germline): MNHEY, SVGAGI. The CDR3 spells CAIVAGLYEQFF. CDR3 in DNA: TGTGCCATCGTAGCGGGGCTTTATGAGCAGTTCTTC.

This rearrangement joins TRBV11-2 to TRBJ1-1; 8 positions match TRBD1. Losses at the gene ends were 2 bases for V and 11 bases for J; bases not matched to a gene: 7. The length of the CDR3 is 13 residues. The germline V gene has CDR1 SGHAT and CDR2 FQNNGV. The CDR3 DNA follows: TGTGCCAGCAGCTTACCGGCAGGGGGCTTCGCTTTCTTT. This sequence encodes CASSLPAGGFAFF.

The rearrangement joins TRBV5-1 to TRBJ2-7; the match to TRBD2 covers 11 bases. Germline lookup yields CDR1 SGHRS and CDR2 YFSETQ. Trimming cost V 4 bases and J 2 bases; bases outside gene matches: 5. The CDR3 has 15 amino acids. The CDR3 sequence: CASSPISGGAYEQYF. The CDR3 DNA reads TGCGCCAGCAGCCCTATTAGCGGGGGGGCCTACGAGCAGTACTTC.

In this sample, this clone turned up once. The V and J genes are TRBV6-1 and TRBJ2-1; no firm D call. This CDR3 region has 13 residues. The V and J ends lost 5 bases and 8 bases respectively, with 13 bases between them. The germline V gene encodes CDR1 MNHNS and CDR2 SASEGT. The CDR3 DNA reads TGTGCCAGCAGTTATTCCGGTGCCGATGAGCAGTTCTTC. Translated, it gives CASSYSGADEQFF.

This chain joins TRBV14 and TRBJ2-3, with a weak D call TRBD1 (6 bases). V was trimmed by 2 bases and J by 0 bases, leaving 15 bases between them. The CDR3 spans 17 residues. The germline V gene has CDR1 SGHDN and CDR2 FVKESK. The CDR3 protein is CASSQLSGAPSTDTQYF. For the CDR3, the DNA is TGTGCCAGCAGCCAATTGTCAGGGGCCCCTAGCACAGATACGCAGTATTTT.

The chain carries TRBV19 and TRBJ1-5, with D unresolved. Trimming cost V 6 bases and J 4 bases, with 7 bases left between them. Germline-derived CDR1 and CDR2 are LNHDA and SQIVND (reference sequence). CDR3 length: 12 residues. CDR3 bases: TGTGCCAGTAGGACGGGGAATCAGCCCCAGCATTTT. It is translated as CASRTGNQPQHF.

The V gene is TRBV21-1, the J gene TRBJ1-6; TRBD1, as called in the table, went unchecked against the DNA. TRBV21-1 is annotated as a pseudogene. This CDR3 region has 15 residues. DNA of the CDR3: TGTGCCAGCAGCAAAGGGGGGACAGGGAATTCACCCCTCCACTTT. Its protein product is CASSKGGTGNSPLHF.